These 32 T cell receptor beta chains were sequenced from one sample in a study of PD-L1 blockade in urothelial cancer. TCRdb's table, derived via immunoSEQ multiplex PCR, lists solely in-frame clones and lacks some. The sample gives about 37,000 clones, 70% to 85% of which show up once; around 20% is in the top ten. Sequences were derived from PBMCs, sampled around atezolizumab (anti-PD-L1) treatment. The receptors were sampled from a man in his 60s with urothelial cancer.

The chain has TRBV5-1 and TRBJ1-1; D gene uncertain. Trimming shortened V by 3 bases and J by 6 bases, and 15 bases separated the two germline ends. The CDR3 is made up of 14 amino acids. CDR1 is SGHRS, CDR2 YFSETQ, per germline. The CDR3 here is CASSSTLEGPEAFF. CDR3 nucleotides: TGCGCCAGCAGCTCAACACTCGAGGGCCCTGAAGCTTTCTTT.

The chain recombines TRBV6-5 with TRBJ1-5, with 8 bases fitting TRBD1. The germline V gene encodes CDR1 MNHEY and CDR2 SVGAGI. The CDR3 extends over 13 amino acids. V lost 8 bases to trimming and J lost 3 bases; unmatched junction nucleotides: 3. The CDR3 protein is CASARGPNQPQHF. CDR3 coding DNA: TGTGCCAGCGCCAGGGGGCCCAATCAGCCCCAGCATTTT.

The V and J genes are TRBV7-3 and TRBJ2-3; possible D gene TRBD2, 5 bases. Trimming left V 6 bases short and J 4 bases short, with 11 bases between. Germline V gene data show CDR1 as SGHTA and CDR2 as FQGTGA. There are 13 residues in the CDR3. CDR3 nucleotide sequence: TGTGCCAGCAGTCTCATGAGGGCAGATACGCAGTATTTT. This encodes CASSLMRADTQYF.

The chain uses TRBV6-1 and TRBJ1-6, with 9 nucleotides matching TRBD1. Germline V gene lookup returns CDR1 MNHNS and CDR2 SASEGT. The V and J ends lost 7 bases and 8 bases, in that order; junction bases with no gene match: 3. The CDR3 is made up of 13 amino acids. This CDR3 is CASMDRGHSPLHF. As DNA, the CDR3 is TGTGCCAGCATGGACAGGGGACATTCACCCCTCCACTTT.

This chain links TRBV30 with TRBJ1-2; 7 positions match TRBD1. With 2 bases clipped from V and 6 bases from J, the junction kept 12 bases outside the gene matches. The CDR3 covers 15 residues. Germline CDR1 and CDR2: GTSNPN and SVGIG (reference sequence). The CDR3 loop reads CAWSPTGQVEDGYTF. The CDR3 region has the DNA TGTGCCTGGAGTCCTACCGGACAGGTAGAGGATGGCTACACCTTC.

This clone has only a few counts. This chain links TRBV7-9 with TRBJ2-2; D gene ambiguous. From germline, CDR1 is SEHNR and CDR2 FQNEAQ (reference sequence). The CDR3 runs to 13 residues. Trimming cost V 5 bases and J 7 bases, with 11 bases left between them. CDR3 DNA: TGTGCCAGCAGCCCTCCGGTCGGCGGGGAGCTGTTTTTT. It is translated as CASSPPVGGELFF. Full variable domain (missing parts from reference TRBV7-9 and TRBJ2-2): DTGVSQNPRHKITKRGQNVTFRCDPISEHNRLYWYRQTLGQGPEFLTYFQNEAQLEKSRLLSDRFSAERPKGSFSTLEIQRTEQGDSAMYLCASSPPVGGELFFGEGSRLTVL.

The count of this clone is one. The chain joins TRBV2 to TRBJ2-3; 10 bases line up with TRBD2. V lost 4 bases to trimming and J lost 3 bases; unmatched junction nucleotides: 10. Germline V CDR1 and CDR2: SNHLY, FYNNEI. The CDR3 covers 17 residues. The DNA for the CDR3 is TGTGCCAGCAGTGGATCTGGTAGCGGGGGGCGGACAGATACGCAGTATTTT. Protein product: CASSGSGSGGRTDTQYF.

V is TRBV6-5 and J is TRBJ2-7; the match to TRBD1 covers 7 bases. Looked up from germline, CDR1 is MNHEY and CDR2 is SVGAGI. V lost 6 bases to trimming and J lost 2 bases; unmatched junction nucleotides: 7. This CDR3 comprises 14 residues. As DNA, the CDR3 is TGTGCCAGCAGGAAAGGACAGGACGCCTACGAGCAGTACTTC. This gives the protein CASRKGQDAYEQYF.

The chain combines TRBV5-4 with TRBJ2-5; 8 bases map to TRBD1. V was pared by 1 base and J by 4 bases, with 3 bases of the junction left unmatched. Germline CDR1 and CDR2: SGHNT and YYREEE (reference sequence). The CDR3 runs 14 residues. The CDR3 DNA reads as TGTGCCAGCAGCTTGCCGGACAGGGCAGAGACCCAGTACTTC. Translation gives CASSLPDRAETQYF.

CDR3 amino acids: CASSLGREFYEQYF. The CDR3, as DNA: TGTGCCAGCAGCTTAGGGCGGGAATTCTACGAGCAGTACTTC. This chain links TRBV7-2 with TRBJ2-7, with D possibly being TRBD2 (6 bases). The V and J ends lost 1 base and 3 bases respectively, with 10 bases between them. Germline loops: CDR1 SGHTA, CDR2 FQGNSA. The CDR3 runs 14 residues. The complete variable domain, with remaining parts taken from reference TRBV7-2 and TRBJ2-7, reads GAGVSQSPSNKVTEKGKDVELRCDPISGHTALYWYRQSLGQGLEFLIYFQGNSAPDKSGLPSDRFSAERTGGSVSTLTIQRTQQEDSAVYLCASSLGREFYEQYFGPGTRLTVT.

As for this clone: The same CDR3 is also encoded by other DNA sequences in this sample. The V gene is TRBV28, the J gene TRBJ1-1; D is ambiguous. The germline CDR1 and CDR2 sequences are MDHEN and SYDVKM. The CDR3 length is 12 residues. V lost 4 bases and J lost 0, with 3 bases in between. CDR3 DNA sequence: TGTGCCAGCAGTTCTGTGAACACTGAAGCTTTCTTT. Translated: CASSSVNTEAFF.

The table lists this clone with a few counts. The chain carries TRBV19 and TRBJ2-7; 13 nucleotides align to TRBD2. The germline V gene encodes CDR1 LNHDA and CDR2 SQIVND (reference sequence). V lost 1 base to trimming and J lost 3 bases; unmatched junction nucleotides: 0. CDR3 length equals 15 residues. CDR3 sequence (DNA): TGTGCCAGTAGTATAGGGACTAGCGGGGGCTACGAGCAGTACTTC. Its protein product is CASSIGTSGGYEQYF.

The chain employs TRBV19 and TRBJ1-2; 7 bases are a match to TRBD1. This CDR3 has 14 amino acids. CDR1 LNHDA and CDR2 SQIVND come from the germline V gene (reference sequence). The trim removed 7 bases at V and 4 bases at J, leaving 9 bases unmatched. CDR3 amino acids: CASKDREPFYGYTF. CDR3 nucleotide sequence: TGTGCCAGTAAAGACAGGGAGCCGTTCTATGGCTACACCTTC.

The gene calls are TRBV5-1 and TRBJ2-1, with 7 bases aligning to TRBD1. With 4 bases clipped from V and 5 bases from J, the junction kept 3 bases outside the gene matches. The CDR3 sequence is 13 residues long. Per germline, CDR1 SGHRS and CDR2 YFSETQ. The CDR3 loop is CASSQGVNNEQFF. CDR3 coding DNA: TGCGCCAGCAGCCAGGGGGTAAACAATGAGCAGTTCTTC.

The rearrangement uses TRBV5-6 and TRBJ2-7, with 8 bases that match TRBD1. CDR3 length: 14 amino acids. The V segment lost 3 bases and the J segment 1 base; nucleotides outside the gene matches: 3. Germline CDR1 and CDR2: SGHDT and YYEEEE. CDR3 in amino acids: CASSWTGPSYEQYF. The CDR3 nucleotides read TGTGCCAGCAGCTGGACAGGGCCATCCTACGAGCAGTACTTC.

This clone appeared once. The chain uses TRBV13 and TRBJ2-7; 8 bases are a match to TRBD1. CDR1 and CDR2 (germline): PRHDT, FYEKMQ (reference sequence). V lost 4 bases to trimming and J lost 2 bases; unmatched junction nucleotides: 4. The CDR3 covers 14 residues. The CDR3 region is CASSWTGNAYEQYF. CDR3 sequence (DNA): TGTGCCAGCAGCTGGACAGGGAATGCCTACGAGCAGTACTTC.

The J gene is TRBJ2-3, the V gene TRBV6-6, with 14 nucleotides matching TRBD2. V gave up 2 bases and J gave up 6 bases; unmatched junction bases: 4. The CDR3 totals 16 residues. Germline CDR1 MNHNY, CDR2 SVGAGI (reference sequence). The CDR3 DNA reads TGTGCCAGCAGTTACGGGACTAGCGGGGGAGTGGATACGCAGTATTTT. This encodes CASSYGTSGGVDTQYF.

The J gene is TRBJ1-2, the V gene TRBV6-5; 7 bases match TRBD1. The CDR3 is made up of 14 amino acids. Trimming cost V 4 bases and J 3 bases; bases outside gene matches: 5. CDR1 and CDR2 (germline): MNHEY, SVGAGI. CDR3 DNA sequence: TGTGCCAGCAGTTCAGGGGGGTACGACTATGGCTACACCTTC. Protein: CASSSGGYDYGYTF.

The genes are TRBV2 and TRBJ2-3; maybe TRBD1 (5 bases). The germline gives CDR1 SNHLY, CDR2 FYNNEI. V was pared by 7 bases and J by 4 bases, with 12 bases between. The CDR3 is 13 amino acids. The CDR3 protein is CASISRVADTQYF. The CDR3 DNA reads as TGTGCCAGCATTAGCAGGGTGGCAGATACGCAGTATTTT.

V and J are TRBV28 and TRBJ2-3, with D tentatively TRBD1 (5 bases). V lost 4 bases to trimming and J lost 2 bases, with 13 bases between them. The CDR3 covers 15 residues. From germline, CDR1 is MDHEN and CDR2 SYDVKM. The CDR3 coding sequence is TGTGCCAGCAGTTCAGGACAAATAATCACAGATACGCAGTATTTT. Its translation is CASSSGQIITDTQYF.

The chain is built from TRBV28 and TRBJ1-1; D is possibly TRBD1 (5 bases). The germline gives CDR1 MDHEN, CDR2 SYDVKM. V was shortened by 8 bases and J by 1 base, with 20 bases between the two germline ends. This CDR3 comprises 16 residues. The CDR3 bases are TGTGCCAGCGGAATGGGACTCGGGGGAGAGAACACTGAAGCTTTCTTT. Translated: CASGMGLGGENTEAFF.

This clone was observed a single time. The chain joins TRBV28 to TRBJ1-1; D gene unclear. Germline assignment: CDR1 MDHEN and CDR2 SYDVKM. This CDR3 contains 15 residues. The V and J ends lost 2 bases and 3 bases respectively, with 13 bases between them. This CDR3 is CASSLPVYRDTEAFF. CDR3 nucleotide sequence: TGTGCCAGCAGTTTACCGGTCTACCGGGACACTGAAGCTTTCTTT. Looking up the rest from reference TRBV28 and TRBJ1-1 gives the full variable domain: DVKVTQSSRYLVKRTGEKVFLECVQDMDHENMFWYRQDPGLGLRLIYFSYDVKMKEKGDIPEGYSVSREKKERFSLILESASTNQTSMYLCASSLPVYRDTEAFFGQGTRLTVV.

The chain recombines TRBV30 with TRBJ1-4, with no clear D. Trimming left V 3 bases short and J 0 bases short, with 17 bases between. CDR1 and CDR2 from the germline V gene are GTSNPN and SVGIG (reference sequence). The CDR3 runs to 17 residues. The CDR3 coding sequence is TGTGCCTGGAGCACGAGGCGGGCACTGGCAACTAATGAAAAACTGTTTTTT. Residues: CAWSTRRALATNEKLFF.

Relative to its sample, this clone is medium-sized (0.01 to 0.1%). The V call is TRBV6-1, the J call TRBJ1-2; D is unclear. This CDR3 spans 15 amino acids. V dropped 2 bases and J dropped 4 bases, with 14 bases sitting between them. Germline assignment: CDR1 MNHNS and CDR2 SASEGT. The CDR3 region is CASSETPRGTYGYTF. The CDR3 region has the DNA TGTGCCAGCAGTGAAACCCCACGGGGAACCTATGGCTACACCTTC.

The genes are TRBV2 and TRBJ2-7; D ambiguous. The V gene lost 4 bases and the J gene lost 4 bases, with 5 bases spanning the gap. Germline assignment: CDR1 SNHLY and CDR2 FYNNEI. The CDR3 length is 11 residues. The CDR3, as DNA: TGTGCCAGCAGTGCGGGTTACGAGCAGTACTTC. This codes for CASSAGYEQYF.

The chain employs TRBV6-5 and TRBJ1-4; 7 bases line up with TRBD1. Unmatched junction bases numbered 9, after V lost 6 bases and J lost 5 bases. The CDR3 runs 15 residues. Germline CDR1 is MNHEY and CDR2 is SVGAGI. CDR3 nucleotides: TGTGCCAGCAGAGGTAACCGGGACAGCAATGAAAAACTGTTTTTT. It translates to CASRGNRDSNEKLFF.

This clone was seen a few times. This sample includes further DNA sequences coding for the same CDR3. The CDR3 reads CAWSGGQDNSPLHF. The CDR3 nucleotides read TGTGCCTGGAGTGGCGGACAGGACAATTCACCCCTCCACTTT. This chain joins TRBV30 and TRBJ1-6, with 7 bases that match TRBD1. CDR3 length: 14 amino acids. Per the germline V gene, CDR1 is GTSNPN and CDR2 is SVGIG (reference sequence). V was clipped by 1 base and J by 7 bases; unmatched bases: 4.

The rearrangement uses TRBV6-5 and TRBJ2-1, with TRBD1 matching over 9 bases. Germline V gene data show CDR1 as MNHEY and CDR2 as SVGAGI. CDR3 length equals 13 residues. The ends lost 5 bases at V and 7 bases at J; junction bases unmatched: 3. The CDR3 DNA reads TGTGCCAGCAGTGGACAGGGGCGGAATGAGCAGTTCTTC. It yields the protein CASSGQGRNEQFF.

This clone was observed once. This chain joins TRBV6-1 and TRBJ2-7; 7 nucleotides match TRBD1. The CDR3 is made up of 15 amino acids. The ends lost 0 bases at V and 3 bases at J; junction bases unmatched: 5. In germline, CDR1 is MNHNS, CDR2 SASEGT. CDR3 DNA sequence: TGTGCCAGCAGTGAAGCGTCGGACAGGTTCTACGAGCAGTACTTC. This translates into CASSEASDRFYEQYF.

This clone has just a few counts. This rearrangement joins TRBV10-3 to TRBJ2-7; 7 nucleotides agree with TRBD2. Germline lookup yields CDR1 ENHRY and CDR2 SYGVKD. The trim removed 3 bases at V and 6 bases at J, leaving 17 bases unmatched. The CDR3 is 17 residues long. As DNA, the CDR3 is TGTGCCATCAGTGACGTCGTGGCTAGCGGCCTGGGGGGCGAGCAGTACTTC. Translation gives CAISDVVASGLGGEQYF.

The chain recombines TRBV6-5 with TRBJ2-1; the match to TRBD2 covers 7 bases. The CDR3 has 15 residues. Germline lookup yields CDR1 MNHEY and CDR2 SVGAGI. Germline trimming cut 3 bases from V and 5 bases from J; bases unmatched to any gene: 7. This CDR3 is CASSYFSGEHNEQFF. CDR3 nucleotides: TGTGCCAGCAGTTATTTCAGCGGGGAGCACAATGAGCAGTTCTTC.

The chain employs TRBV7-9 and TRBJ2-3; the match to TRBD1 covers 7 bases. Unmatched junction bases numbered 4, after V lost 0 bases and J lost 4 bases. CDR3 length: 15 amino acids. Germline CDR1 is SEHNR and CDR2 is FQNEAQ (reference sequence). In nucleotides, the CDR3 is TGTGCCAGCAGCTTAGCAGGGGGCTACGCAGATACGCAGTATTTT. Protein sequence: CASSLAGGYADTQYF.